These 30 T cell receptor beta chains came from one sample sequenced in a study of cytotoxic CD8 clonotypes in ibrutinib-treated CLL. Assay used: immunoSEQ multiplex PCR; TCRdb lists only in-frame clones, some missing. Among around 30,000 clones, approximately 54% were seen once, and the ten largest hold 5% to 5.5%. The material sequenced was PBMCs, taken before ibrutinib treatment. The receptors shown here come from a human donor with chronic lymphocytic leukemia.

The rearrangement joins TRBV7-9 to TRBJ2-1; possible D gene TRBD1, 6 bases. V was pared by 5 bases and J by 7 bases, with 15 bases between. The CDR3 totals 14 residues. Germline assignment: CDR1 SEHNR and CDR2 FQNEAQ (reference sequence). The CDR3 DNA follows: TGTGCCAGCAGCCGGACAGTATCCCCTAATGAGCAGTTCTTC. This gives the protein CASSRTVSPNEQFF.

There are a few counts of this clone. The rearrangement joins TRBV10-2 to TRBJ1-2; D may be TRBD1 (5 bases). Trimming stripped 3 bases from V and 5 bases from J, with 10 bases between. There are 13 residues in the CDR3. The germline CDR1 and CDR2 sequences are WSHSY and SAAADI. CDR3 sequence: CASSDMGGYGYTF. The CDR3 DNA reads as TGCGCCAGCAGTGATATGGGGGGGTATGGCTACACCTTC.

The chain employs TRBV11-3 and TRBJ1-2; D not resolved. The CDR3 runs to 13 residues. The V and J ends lost 2 bases and 8 bases respectively, with 12 bases between them. Germline V gene data show CDR1 as SGHNT and CDR2 as YENEEA. CDR3 sequence: CASSLSGGSGYTF. The CDR3 DNA follows: TGTGCCAGCAGCTTATCAGGAGGGTCAGGCTACACCTTC.

This chain uses TRBV27 with TRBJ1-1; weak D call: TRBD1 (5 bases). Deletions cut 0 bases from V and 2 bases from J, with 7 bases between. Germline assignment: CDR1 MNHEY and CDR2 SMNVEV (reference sequence). The CDR3 consists of 14 residues. CDR3 in amino acids: CASSLSGANTEAFF. The CDR3 nucleotides read TGTGCCAGCAGTTTATCAGGGGCTAACACTGAAGCTTTCTTT.

The chain carries TRBV7-9 and TRBJ1-5; 8 nucleotides align to TRBD1. V was clipped by 5 bases and J by 1 base; unmatched bases: 10. The V gene's germline CDR1 is SEHNR and CDR2 FQNEAQ (reference sequence). This CDR3 has 17 residues. The CDR3 sequence is CASSGYEGQVSNQPQHF. In DNA, the CDR3 is TGTGCCAGCAGCGGCTATGAGGGACAGGTCAGCAATCAGCCCCAGCATTTT.

This chain connects TRBV10-3 to TRBJ2-7; the D gene is possibly TRBD1 (5 bases). Germline V CDR1 and CDR2: ENHRY, SYGVKD. CDR3 length equals 18 residues. Trimming stripped 0 bases from V and 4 bases from J, with 22 bases between. The CDR3 DNA sequence: TGTGCCATCAGTGAGTCGAAAGGGGTAGGGGCGCAGGGTTACGAGCAGTACTTC. Amino acids: CAISESKGVGAQGYEQYF.

The chain carries TRBV4-2 and TRBJ2-3; 8 nucleotides align to TRBD2. V shed 0 bases and J 4 bases; nucleotides not matched to a gene: 9. CDR1 and CDR2 (germline): LGHNA, YNFKEQ. The CDR3 is 17 residues long. As DNA, the CDR3 is TGTGCCAGCAGCCAAGATCTCTTCGGGGGGGCCCCAGATACGCAGTATTTT. It codes for CASSQDLFGGAPDTQYF.

Only one count was recorded for this clone. The gene calls are TRBV11-2 and TRBJ2-7; either TRBD1 or TRBD2 may fit D (5 bases each). This CDR3 comprises 13 residues. Germline CDR1 SGHAT, CDR2 FQNNGV. The germline V and J ends were trimmed by 3 bases and 1 base, with 7 bases remaining between them. In nucleotides, the CDR3 is TGTGCCAGCAGCTTGGGGGTTTCCTACGAGCAGTACTTC. It codes for CASSLGVSYEQYF.

This clone was detected a few times. Here the CDR3 DNA reads TGTGCCATCAGTACGAACACTGAAGCTTTCTTT. This gives the protein CAISTNTEAFF. The chain couples TRBV10-3 to TRBJ1-1; no clear D gene. This CDR3 region has 11 residues. Germline CDR1 ENHRY, CDR2 SYGVKD. Trimming cost V 5 bases and J 1 base, with 2 bases left between them.

CDR3 in amino acids: CASRSLAKRNTEAFF. The CDR3, as DNA: TGTGCCAGCAGGTCCCTGGCGAAAAGGAACACTGAAGCTTTCTTT. V usage is TRBV27 and J usage is TRBJ1-1; D gene ambiguous. Deletions cut 6 bases from V and 1 base from J, with 15 bases between. CDR3 length equals 15 residues. The germline gives CDR1 MNHEY, CDR2 SMNVEV (reference sequence).

This clone is a singleton in its sample. The rearrangement joins TRBV7-2 to TRBJ1-1; the D gene is possibly TRBD1 (6 bases). Trimming took off 1 base at V and 3 bases at J, with 12 bases between the two ends. CDR3 length: 15 residues. The germline gives CDR1 SGHTA, CDR2 FQGNSA. The CDR3 DNA is TGTGCCAGCAGCTTAGGGCTGGGGGCGGACACTGAAGCTTTCTTT. It yields the protein CASSLGLGADTEAFF.

A remark on this clone: The sample contains more than one DNA sequence encoding this CDR3. The chain recombines TRBV5-1 with TRBJ2-1, with 9 bases lining up with TRBD1. The V gene end was trimmed by 0 bases and the J gene end by 4 bases; junction bases not matched to a gene: 2. Per the germline V gene, CDR1 is SGHRS and CDR2 is YFSETQ. This CDR3 has 15 residues. This CDR3 is CASSLAGTGYNEQFF. CDR3 DNA sequence: TGCGCCAGCAGCTTGGCCGGGACAGGGTACAATGAGCAGTTCTTC.

The gene calls are TRBV25-1 and TRBJ2-1; D might be TRBD1 (5 bases). V lost 10 bases and J lost 2, with 18 bases in between. Germline CDR1 MGHDK, CDR2 SYGVNS. CDR3 length equals 15 residues. CDR3 in amino acids: CATISRGFTYNEQFF. The CDR3 nucleotides read TGTGCCACCATCTCAAGGGGTTTCACCTACAATGAGCAGTTCTTC.

The rearrangement joins TRBV6-5 to TRBJ1-5; no definite D call. Trimming stripped 2 bases from V and 7 bases from J, with 9 bases between. From germline, CDR1 is MNHEY and CDR2 SVGAGI. The CDR3 runs 13 residues. This CDR3 reads CASSYLLGQPQHF. The CDR3 bases are TGTGCCAGCAGTTACCTCCTGGGGCAGCCCCAGCATTTT.

The rearrangement joins TRBV28 to TRBJ2-6; 9 bases map to TRBD1. CDR3 length: 17 amino acids. CDR1 and CDR2 from the germline V gene are MDHEN and SYDVKM. The V gene end was trimmed by 8 bases and the J gene end by 0 bases; junction bases not matched to a gene: 8. CDR3 coding DNA: TGTGCCAGCGGATCCGGGACAGGGCTCTCTGGGGCCAACGTCCTGACTTTC. This codes for CASGSGTGLSGANVLTF.

The V call is TRBV5-1, the J call TRBJ2-2; a weak D match, TRBD2 (6 bases). V was clipped by 5 bases and J by 5 bases, with 10 bases between them. The CDR3 totals 13 residues. CDR1 SGHRS and CDR2 YFSETQ come from the germline V gene. CDR3 DNA: TGCGCCAGCAGGGAGGGGTGGACCGGGGAGCTGTTTTTT. Protein sequence: CASREGWTGELFF. Using reference TRBV5-1 and TRBJ2-2 for the parts outside the CDR3, the full variable domain is KAGVTQTPRYLIKTRGQQVTLSCSPISGHRSVSWYQQTPGQGLQFLFEYFSETQRNKGNFPGRFSGRQFSNSRSEMNVSTLELGDSALYLCASREGWTGELFFGEGSRLTVL.

This clone came up once. The chain has TRBV5-1 and TRBJ2-3; D is perhaps TRBD2 (6 bases). Germline V gene sequence: CDR1 SGHRS, CDR2 YFSETQ. The CDR3 sequence is 14 residues long. Trimming pared 5 bases from V and 6 bases from J, leaving 16 bases between. The CDR3 region has the DNA TGCGCCAGCAGAGAGGGACTCCTTAAGGATACGCAGTATTTT. This translates into CASREGLLKDTQYF.

Comment on this clone: Mismatch with germline at one junction end may stem from a read error. The chain carries TRBV5-6 and TRBJ1-2, with TRBD1 as a possible D gene (5 bases). The CDR3 length is 11 residues. Looked up from germline, CDR1 is SGHDT and CDR2 is YYEEEE. The CDR3 loop is CASSGDAVSFF. In DNA, the CDR3 is TGTGCCAGCAGCGGGGACGCCGTCTCCTTCTTC.

The rearrangement uses TRBV6-6 and TRBJ1-2; 10 nucleotides align to TRBD1. With 2 bases clipped from V and 8 bases from J, the junction kept 8 bases outside the gene matches. CDR1 and CDR2 from the germline V gene are MNHNY and SVGAGI (reference sequence). The CDR3 is made up of 15 amino acids. CDR3 nucleotide sequence: TGTGCCAGCAGTTACGAGACAGGGGGCTCGAGGGGCTACACCTTC. Its protein product is CASSYETGGSRGYTF.

V is TRBV5-4 and J is TRBJ2-2, with 7 bases aligning to TRBD1. V lost 5 bases and J lost 4; bases outside the gene matches: 5. The CDR3 length is 14 residues. CDR1 is SGHNT, CDR2 YYREEE, per germline (reference sequence). The CDR3 bases are TGTGCCAGCAGGACAGGGTTCGGCACCGGGGAGCTGTTTTTT. Translation: CASRTGFGTGELFF.

The chain has TRBV15 and TRBJ2-3; 8 bases fit TRBD2. This CDR3 region has 13 residues. The germline CDR1 and CDR2 sequences are LNHNV and YYDKDF (reference sequence). J lost 11 bases, V lost 3 bases, and 7 bases had no gene match. The CDR3 sequence: CATSRNSGDVQYF. CDR3 in DNA: TGTGCCACCAGCAGGAATAGCGGGGACGTGCAGTATTTT.

This clone is a singleton in its sample. J is TRBJ2-1 and V is TRBV19; TRBD2 is a possible D gene (5 bases). CDR1 and CDR2 from the germline V gene are LNHDA and SQIVND (reference sequence). The CDR3 length is 14 residues. Trimming took off 3 bases at V and 1 base at J, with 7 bases between the two ends. CDR3 nucleotide sequence: TGTGCCAGTAGTATGCCGGGATCCTACAATGAGCAGTTCTTC. It codes for CASSMPGSYNEQFF.

The chain uses TRBV5-8 and TRBJ2-5; TRBD1 agrees at 7 bases. Trimming removed 0 bases from V and 2 bases from J; junction bases left unmatched: 4. The CDR3 contains 15 residues. Germline CDR1 reads SGHTS; CDR2 reads YDEGEE. The CDR3 spells CASSLGQGDQETQYF. The CDR3 DNA sequence: TGTGCCAGCAGCTTGGGTCAGGGGGATCAAGAGACCCAGTACTTC.

CDR3 bases: TGTGCCAGCAGCCCGAGCGGGCCCGCCTACAATGAGCAGTTCTTC. Amino acids: CASSPSGPAYNEQFF. The rearrangement joins TRBV7-2 to TRBJ2-1, with D tentatively TRBD2 (6 bases). The CDR3 is 15 residues long. Germline V gives CDR1 SGHTA, CDR2 FQGNSA. The V end lost 5 bases, the J end lost 2 bases, and 13 bases lay between the germline ends.

This sequence joins TRBV4-1 and TRBJ1-1, with TRBD1 as a possible D gene (6 bases). This CDR3 spans 14 amino acids. Germline CDR1 MGHRA, CDR2 YSYEKL. Between the trimmed V and J ends, which lost 4 bases and 2 bases, there was a span of 11 bases. The CDR3 bases are TGCGCCAGCAGCCCCGCAGGGGACAACACTGAAGCTTTCTTT. Amino acids: CASSPAGDNTEAFF.

The V and J genes are TRBV5-8 and TRBJ2-1, with TRBD2 as a possible D gene (6 bases). This CDR3 region has 12 residues. Trimming pared 5 bases from V and 15 bases from J, leaving 18 bases between. Germline V gene lookup returns CDR1 SGHTS and CDR2 YDEGEE. The CDR3 protein is CASRPGRGLLFF. The CDR3 DNA sequence: TGTGCCAGCAGGCCAGGAAGGGGACTTCTGTTCTTC.

The chain joins TRBV10-1 to TRBJ1-2; tentative D call: TRBD1 (6 bases). Trimming took off 5 bases at V and 2 bases at J, with 9 bases between the two ends. Looked up from germline, CDR1 is WNHNN and CDR2 is SYGVQD (reference sequence). The CDR3 covers 13 residues. The CDR3 sequence is CASSLTGNYGYTF. The CDR3 DNA reads as TGCGCCAGCAGTTTGACAGGCAACTATGGCTACACCTTC.

The chain carries TRBV7-6 and TRBJ2-7; 10 bases agree with TRBD2. Germline V gene data show CDR1 as SGHVS and CDR2 as FNYEAQ. The CDR3 spans 14 residues. V lost 5 bases and J lost 2; bases outside the gene matches: 3. CDR3 in amino acids: CASSQAGGTYEQYF. CDR3 nucleotide sequence: TGTGCCAGCAGCCAAGCGGGGGGGACCTACGAGCAGTACTTC.

CDR3 amino acids: CASSYGGPYEQYF. CDR3 sequence (DNA): TGTGCCAGCAGTTACGGGGGGCCTTACGAGCAGTACTTC. This chain links TRBV6-5 with TRBJ2-7; possibly TRBD1 or TRBD2 for D (6 bases each). Germline CDR1 reads MNHEY; CDR2 reads SVGAGI. The CDR3 loop spans 13 amino acids. V was cut by 2 bases and J by 4 bases, with 9 bases left in between.

V is TRBV19 and J is TRBJ1-2; a possible D gene is TRBD1 (6 bases). Germline assignment: CDR1 LNHDA and CDR2 SQIVND (reference sequence). Trimming stripped 8 bases from V and 3 bases from J, with 16 bases between. The length of the CDR3 is 14 residues. CDR3 DNA sequence: TGTGCCAGTTCGGACAGTCCGACCTACTATGGCTACACCTTC. It encodes CASSDSPTYYGYTF.